This T cell receptor (beta chain) was identified in a study of blood T cell repertoires in COVID-19. Some clones are missing from TCRdb's copy, which holds only in-frame ones; the method was immunoSEQ multiplex PCR. The repertoire consists of approximately 200,000 clones, with roughly 85% occurring once and the leading ten covering around 5.2%. Germline V gene lookup returns CDR1 LGHNA and CDR2 YSLEER. The CDR3 is 16 amino acids. The ends were cut back, 0 bases at V and 4 bases at J, with 13 bases in the middle. The receptor's source is a woman between 25 and 40 years old with acute or convalescent COVID-19. The sample taken for sequencing was peripheral blood. This rearrangement joins TRBV4-3 to TRBJ2-1; maybe TRBD1 (6 bases). The CDR3 DNA is TGCGCCAGCAGCCAAGACGTACAGGGTAGATACAATGAGCAGTTCTTC. Translated, it gives CASSQDVQGRYNEQFF.